This TCR beta chain was recorded in a study of OX40 agonist ivuxolimab in advanced cancers. For the study at large: The study enrolled dose-escalation patients with hepatocellular carcinoma, melanoma, renal cell or head and neck cancer. Mean age about 60 years, range roughly 20 to 85; about 81% male.

The assay was immunoSEQ multiplex PCR, and TCRdb's table has in-frame clones only and misses some. The data show fewer than 85,000 clones, roughly 76% seen once. This material consisted of CD4+ or CD8+ T cells sorted from blood, taken in a trial of the OX40 agonist ivuxolimab. The TCR originated in an adult with an advanced solid tumor such as melanoma, head and neck, liver or kidney cancer.

CDR3 in DNA: TGTGCCTGGAGTAGTGGACTTGGGGCCAACGTCCTGACTTTC. The encoded protein is CAWSSGLGANVLTF. The chain joins TRBV30 to TRBJ2-6, with D possibly matching TRBD2 (5 bases). With 2 bases removed from V and 3 bases from J, the gap between germline ends came to 8 bases. The CDR3 has 14 amino acids. Per the germline V gene, CDR1 is GTSNPN and CDR2 is SVGIG (reference sequence). The full variable domain, completed using reference TRBV30 and TRBJ2-6, is SQTIHQWPATLVQPVGSPLSLECTVEGTSNPNLYWYRQAAGRGLQLLFYSVGIGQISSEVPQNLSASRPQDRQFILSSKKLLLSDSGFYLCAWSSGLGANVLTFGAGSRLTVL.